The clone carrying this TCR beta chain has more than one count but fewer than ten. Its cognate antigen is unknown. This sample was taken from a study of CD8+CD57+ T cells in acquired aplastic anemia. Study in general: Mean read depth for CD4+ cells from healthy donors was about 9.9 million. General study points: Significant differences in CD8+ Simpson's diversity were not observed between patients and controls. Patients and controls shared under 30 CD8+ CDR3 sequences, highly expressed in patients.

The study profiled TCR beta VDJ and CDR3 using genomic DNA as template. TCRdb reprocessed the reads with MiXCR, giving one entry per CDR3 protein. The table lists a few hundred thousand distinct CDR3 sequences, around 68% of them singletons. V lost 2 bases to trimming and J lost 7 bases; unmatched junction nucleotides: 8. This CDR3 comprises 15 residues. Germline lookup yields CDR1 MNHEY and CDR2 SVGEGT. This sequence was found in a human donor in good health, serving as a control. The sequenced sample was sorted CD4+, CD8+, or CD8+CD57+ T cells (not recorded which) from PBMCs. This chain uses TRBV6-2 or TRBV6-3 with TRBJ2-1; 7 bases map to TRBD2. This CDR3 reads CASSYRGGSRNEQFF. DNA for the CDR3: TGTGCCAGCAGTTACAGGGGCGGGAGTAGGAATGAGCAGTTCTTC.